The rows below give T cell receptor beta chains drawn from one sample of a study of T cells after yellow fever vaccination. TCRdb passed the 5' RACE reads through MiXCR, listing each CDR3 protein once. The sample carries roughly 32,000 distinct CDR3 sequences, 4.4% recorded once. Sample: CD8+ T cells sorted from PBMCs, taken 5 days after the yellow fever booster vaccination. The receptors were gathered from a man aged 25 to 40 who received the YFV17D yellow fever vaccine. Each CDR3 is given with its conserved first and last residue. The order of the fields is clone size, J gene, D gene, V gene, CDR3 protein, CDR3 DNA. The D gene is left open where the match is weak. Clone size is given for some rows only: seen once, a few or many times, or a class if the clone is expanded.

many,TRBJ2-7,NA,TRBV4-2,CASSQDTGGSAYEQYF,TGTGCCAGCAGCCAAGATACTGGCGGCTCAGCCTACGAGCAGTACTTC
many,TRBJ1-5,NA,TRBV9,CASSSWGGTQPQHF,TGTGCCAGCAGCTCGTGGGGGGGAACTCAGCCCCAGCATTTT
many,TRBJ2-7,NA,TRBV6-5,CASSYGQNYEQYF,TGTGCCAGCAGTTACGGGCAGAACTACGAGCAGTACTTC
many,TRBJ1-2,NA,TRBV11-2,CASSEGPSESYGYTF,TGTGCCAGCAGCGAGGGACCGAGCGAATCCTATGGCTACACCTTC
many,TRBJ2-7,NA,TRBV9,CASSVEWSAHPAYEQYF,TGTGCCAGCAGCGTAGAGTGGTCAGCCCATCCCGCCTACGAGCAGTACTTC
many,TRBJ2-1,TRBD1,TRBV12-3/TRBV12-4,CASSNDRVREQFF,TGTGCCAGCAGTAACGACAGGGTGAGAGAGCAGTTCTTC
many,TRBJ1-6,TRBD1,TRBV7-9,CASSGGQGASPLHF,TGTGCCAGCAGCGGGGGACAGGGGGCTTCACCCCTCCACTTT
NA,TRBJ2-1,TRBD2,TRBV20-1,CSARVSVVAGAYNEQFF,TGCAGTGCTAGGGTATCAGTCGTCGCGGGGGCCTACAATGAGCAGTTCTTC
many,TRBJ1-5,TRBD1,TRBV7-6,CASSPPGGPDQPQHF,TGTGCCAGCAGCCCACCAGGGGGCCCGGATCAGCCCCAGCATTTT
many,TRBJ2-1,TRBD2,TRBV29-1,CSVEESVAGVGNEQFF,TGCAGCGTTGAAGAATCAGTTGCGGGAGTGGGTAATGAGCAGTTCTTC
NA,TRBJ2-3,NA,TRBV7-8,CASSYTDTQYF,TGTGCCAGCAGCTACACAGATACGCAGTATTTT
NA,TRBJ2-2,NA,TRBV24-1,CATRAGGTENGEQFF,TGTGCCACCAGGGCTGGTGGGACGGAGAACGGGGAGCAGTTTTTT
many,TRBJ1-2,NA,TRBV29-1,CSVETDPYGYTF,TGCAGCGTTGAGACTGATCCCTATGGCTACACCTTC
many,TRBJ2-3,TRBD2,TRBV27,CASQGREGGTDTQYF,TGTGCCAGCCAGGGGCGGGAGGGCGGCACAGATACGCAGTATTTT
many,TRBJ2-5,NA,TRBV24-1,CATSEGGGETQYF,TGTGCCACCAGTGAAGGGGGGGGAGAGACCCAGTACTTC
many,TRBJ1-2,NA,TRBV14,CASSQDRGYHGYTF,TGTGCCAGCAGCCAAGATCGGGGGTATCATGGCTACACCTTC
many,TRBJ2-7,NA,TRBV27,CASSLTTGYEQYF,TGTGCCAGCAGTTTGACGACTGGATACGAGCAGTACTTC
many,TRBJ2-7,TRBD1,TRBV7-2,CASSWRTGGAYEQYF,TGTGCCAGCAGCTGGAGGACAGGGGGCGCATACGAGCAGTACTTC
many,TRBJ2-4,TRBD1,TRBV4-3,CASSQEATGGPNIQYF,TGCGCCAGCAGCCAAGAGGCGACAGGGGGCCCGAACATTCAGTACTTC
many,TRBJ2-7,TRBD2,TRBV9,CASSGGTTSGSSYEQYF,TGTGCCAGCAGCGGTGGGACTACTAGCGGGAGCTCCTACGAGCAGTACTTC
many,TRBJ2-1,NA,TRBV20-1,CSARDPSSYNEQFF,TGCAGTGCTAGAGATCCAAGCTCCTACAATGAGCAGTTCTTC
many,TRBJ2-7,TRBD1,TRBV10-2,CASEGQVISGEQYF,TGCGCCAGCGAGGGACAGGTGATAAGCGGCGAGCAGTACTTC
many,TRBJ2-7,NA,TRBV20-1,CSARESGRYHIEQYF,TGCAGTGCTAGAGAGTCGGGCAGGTACCATATCGAGCAGTACTTC
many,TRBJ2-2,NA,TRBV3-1,CASSPTGPSAGLGTGELFF,TGTGCCAGCAGCCCTACGGGGCCCTCTGCAGGCCTGGGCACCGGGGAGCTGTTTTTT
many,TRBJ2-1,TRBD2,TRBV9,CASSRTSGSTYNEQFF,TGTGCCAGCAGCCGGACTAGCGGGAGTACCTACAATGAGCAGTTCTTC
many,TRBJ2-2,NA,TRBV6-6,CASSKQGDGELFF,TGTGCCAGCAGTAAACAAGGAGACGGGGAGCTGTTTTTT
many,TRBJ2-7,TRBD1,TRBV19,CASSLVGAGGSKAYEQYF,TGTGCCAGTAGTCTCGTCGGGGCAGGGGGCTCAAAGGCTTACGAGCAGTACTTC
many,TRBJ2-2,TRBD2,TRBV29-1,CSGGTSDYTGELFF,TGCAGCGGTGGGACTAGCGACTACACCGGGGAGCTGTTTTTT